Below, one TCR beta chain is given with its context. This clone appeared once. Its antigen is currently not known. There are no base qualities to consult, and no much larger clone falls within one base. This entry belongs to a study of blood T cell repertoires in COVID-19 (dated by TCRdb to 2018 to 2020). General notes on the study: The collaborator samples originated in the United States, Italy and Spain and spanned the acute and convalescent phases of COVID-19. The material from the prospective study consisted of cDNA or gDNA derived from T cells, B-cell-depleted T cells, or PBMCs. The dataset comprised deeply sampled blood TCRbeta repertoires from subjects exposed to, actively infected with, or recovered from COVID-19. The repertoires were released in a freely available public database intended as a resource for research on the immune response to SARS-CoV-2. Samples came from the ongoing ImmuneRACE study (first 160 participants) plus 1,254 subjects from 6 global collaborators. Sample metadata almost always included a de-identified subject ID, COVID-19 status, age in years and sex. HLA class I and class II types, where available, came from metadata supplied by the sample provider rather than from assay-based typing.

One collaborating source in Seattle enrolled patients during active infection and followed them longitudinally through the course of disease. Each collaborating institution followed its own protocols to collect whole blood in K2EDTA tubes. For TCRbeta analysis, collaborators shipped samples in one of three forms: frozen whole blood, isolated PBMCs, or DNA extracted from either of those sample types. The investigation overall reported the following: How much clinical and demographic metadata was included differed by source and by participant, and the metadata was provided uncurated.

The immunoSEQ Assay, a bias-controlled multiplex PCR, was used to amplify TCRbeta CDR3 regions from genomic DNA. As for how the authors treated the data: The number of nucleated cells in each sample was estimated by amplification of reference gene primers within the assay. To quantify the absolute abundance of each unique TCRbeta CDR3 rearrangement, sequence reads were collapsed and filtered. For each sample, productive Simpson clonality was calculated by taking the square root of Simpson's diversity index across productive rearrangements. The immuneACCESS repertoire file appears here via TCRdb, limited to in-frame rearrangements. These files lack a portion of the clones; in checked studies, under half of the deficit traces to unresolved V genes, and the cause of the others is not known. Clonal size and the V and J genes are those of that table, whereas D and trimming came from the DNA. The sample table contains approximately 260,000 clones; only one count was recorded for 75% to 90% of them. The ten largest clones take up 10% of the sample.

Spanning cysteine to phenylalanine, the CDR3 consists of 13 amino acids. Of all the DNA, just the CDR3 is kept, 39 bases in frame from base 1. The germline V gene specifies ENHRY as CDR1 and SYGVKD as CDR2. A distance of 8 bases separates the germline ends of V and J, which lose 6 bases and 0 bases respectively. The sample taken for sequencing was peripheral blood. The origin of this receptor is an older woman with COVID-19, enrolled during active disease. The receptor chain draws on TRBV10-3 and TRBJ1-1; confidence is insufficient to name the D gene. CDR3 reads: CAIRETVNTEAFF. DNA sequence: TGTGCCATCAGGGAGACGGTGAACACTGAAGCTTTCTTT.